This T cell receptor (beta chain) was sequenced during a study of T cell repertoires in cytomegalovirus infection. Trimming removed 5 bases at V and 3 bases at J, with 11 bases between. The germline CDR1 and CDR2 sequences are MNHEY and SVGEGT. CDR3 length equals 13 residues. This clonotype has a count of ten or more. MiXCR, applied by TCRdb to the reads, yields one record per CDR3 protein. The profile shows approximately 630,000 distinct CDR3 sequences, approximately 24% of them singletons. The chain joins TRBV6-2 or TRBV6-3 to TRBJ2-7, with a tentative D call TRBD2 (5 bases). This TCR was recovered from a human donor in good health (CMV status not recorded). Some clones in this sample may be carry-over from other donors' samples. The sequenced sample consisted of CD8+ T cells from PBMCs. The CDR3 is CASSGLGNYEQYV. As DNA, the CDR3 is TGTGCCAGCAGTGGGCTCGGGAACTACGAGCAGTACGTC.